Listed here is a single T cell receptor (beta chain). Its target is not known. Within the sample, other DNA sequences also encode this same CDR3. The donors were adults (healthy and HIV-negative) with no recent acute infections or vaccinations. All of the donors resided in Nashville, Tennessee, and each was a Caucasian adult. The data are from a study of shared clonotypes between healthy human individuals. Study-level points and caveats: Shared across several donors were around 5% of the naive CD4 clonotypes. Estimated clonotype richness was generally higher in naive than memory subsets.

Using immunoSEQ multiplex PCR, the repertoire was profiled, and TCRdb retains in-frame clones only, with some absent. In the table there are about 660,000 clones, over 65% of which are singletons. The V gene's germline CDR1 is DFQATT and CDR2 SNEGSKA (reference sequence). The CDR3 contains 11 residues. Deletions cut 6 bases from V and 6 bases from J, with 10 bases between. The source material was memory CD4+ T cells sorted from blood. Subset here: CD45RA-negative fraction. V gene TRBV20-1 combines with J gene TRBJ2-3, with D perhaps assigned TRBD1 or TRBD2 (5 bases each). This clonotype originated in a woman younger than 45 in good health. The CDR3 protein is CSATRGDTQYF. The CDR3, as DNA: TGCAGTGCAACTAGGGGTGATACGCAGTATTTT.